What follows is one TCR beta chain and its context. Its antigen is undetermined. Possible read error: a much larger clone is one base away. Libraries were made from TCR beta cDNA, and they carried unique molecular identifiers. From the PCR reads, TCRdb called clonotypes with MiXCR, one entry per CDR3 protein. The sample contains more than 450,000 distinct CDR3 sequences, 30% to 40% of which appear only once. These data come from a study of post-analysis software for immune sequencing data. Study in general: Recorded disease courses covered relapsing-remitting, secondary progressive and progressive-relapsing multiple sclerosis. Some patients had no subtype annotation. Whole-study results and caveats: By F measure, samples from a shared preparation batch strongly co-clustered. Compared against controls, patients with multiple sclerosis displayed significantly lower normalized Chao1 diversity. Controls showed lower frequencies than patients for 4 or 5 TRBV segments, and TRBV5-6, TRBV5-1 and TRBV20-1 were among these.

The length of the CDR3 is 18 residues. In germline, CDR1 is LGHNA, CDR2 YNFKEQ. The chain employs TRBV4-2 and TRBJ2-3; D is possibly TRBD1 (5 bases). The sequence derives from a girl aged 2 to 17 with multiple sclerosis. Sequenced material: blood. CDR3 in amino acids: CAGSQPNGAGRSTDTQYF. In DNA form, the CDR3 reads TGTGCCGGCAGCCAACCTAATGGGGCAGGTCGGAGCACAGATACGCAGTATTTT.